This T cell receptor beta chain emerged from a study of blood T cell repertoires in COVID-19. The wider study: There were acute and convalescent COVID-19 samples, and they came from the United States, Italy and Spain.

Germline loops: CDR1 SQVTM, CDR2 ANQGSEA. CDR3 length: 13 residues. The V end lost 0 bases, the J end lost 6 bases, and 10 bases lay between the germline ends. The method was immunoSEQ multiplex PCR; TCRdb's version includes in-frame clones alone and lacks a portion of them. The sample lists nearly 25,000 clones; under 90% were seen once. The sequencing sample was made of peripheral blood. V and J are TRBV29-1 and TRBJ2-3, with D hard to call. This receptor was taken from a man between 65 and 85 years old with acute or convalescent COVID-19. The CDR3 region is CSVEDAAMDTQYF. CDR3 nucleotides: TGCAGCGTTGAAGACGCGGCAATGGATACGCAGTATTTT.